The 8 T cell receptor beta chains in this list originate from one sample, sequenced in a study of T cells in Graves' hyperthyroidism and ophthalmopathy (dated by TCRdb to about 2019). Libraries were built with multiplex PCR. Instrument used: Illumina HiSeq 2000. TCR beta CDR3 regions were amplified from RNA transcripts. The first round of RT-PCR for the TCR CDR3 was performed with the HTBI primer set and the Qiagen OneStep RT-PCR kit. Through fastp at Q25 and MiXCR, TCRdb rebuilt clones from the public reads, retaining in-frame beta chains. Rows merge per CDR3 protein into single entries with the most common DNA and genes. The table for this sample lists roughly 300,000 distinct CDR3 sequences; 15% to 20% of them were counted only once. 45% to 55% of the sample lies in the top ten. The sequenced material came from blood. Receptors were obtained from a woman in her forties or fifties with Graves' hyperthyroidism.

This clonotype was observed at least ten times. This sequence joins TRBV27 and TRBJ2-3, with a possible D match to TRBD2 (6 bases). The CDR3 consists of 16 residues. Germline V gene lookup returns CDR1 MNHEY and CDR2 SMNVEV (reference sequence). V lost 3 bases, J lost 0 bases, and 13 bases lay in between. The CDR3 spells CASSLEGIISTDTQYF. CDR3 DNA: TGTGCCAGCAGTTTGGAGGGGATTATTAGCACAGATACGCAGTATTTT.

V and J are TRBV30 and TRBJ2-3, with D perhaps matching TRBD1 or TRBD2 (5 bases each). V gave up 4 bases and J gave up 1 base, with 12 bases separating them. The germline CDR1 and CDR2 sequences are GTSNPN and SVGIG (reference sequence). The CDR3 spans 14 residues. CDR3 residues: CAWKLRGGTDTQYF. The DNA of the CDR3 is TGTGCCTGGAAATTGAGAGGGGGCACAGATACGCAGTATTTT.

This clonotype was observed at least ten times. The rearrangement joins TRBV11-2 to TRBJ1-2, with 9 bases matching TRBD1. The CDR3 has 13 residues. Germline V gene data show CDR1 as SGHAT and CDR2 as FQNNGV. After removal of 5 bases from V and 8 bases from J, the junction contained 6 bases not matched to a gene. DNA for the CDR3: TGTGCCAGCAGCCCCGGGACAGGGAGCGGCTACACCTTC. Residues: CASSPGTGSGYTF.

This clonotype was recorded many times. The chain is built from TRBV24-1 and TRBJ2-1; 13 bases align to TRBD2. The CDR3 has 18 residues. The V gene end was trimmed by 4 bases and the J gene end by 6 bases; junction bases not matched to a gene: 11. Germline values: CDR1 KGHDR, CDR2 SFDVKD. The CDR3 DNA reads TGTGCCACCAGTGAATTAGGGACTAGCGGGGCTATGGGCAATGAGCAGTTCTTC. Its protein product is CATSELGTSGAMGNEQFF.

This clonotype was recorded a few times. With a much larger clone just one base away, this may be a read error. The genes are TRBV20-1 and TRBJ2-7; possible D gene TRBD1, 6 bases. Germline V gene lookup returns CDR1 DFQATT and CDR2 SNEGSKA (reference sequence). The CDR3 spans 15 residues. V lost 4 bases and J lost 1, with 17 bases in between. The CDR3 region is CSANPTGSLSYEQYF. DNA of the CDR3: TGCAGTGCTAACCCAACAGGGTCCCTATCCTACGAGCAGTACTTC.

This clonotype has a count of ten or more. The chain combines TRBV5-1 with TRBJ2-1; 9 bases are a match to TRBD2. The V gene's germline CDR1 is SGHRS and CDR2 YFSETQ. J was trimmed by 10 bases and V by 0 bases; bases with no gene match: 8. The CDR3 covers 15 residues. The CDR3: CASSLVLAGPAEQFF. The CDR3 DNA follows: TGCGCCAGCAGCTTGGTGCTAGCGGGACCCGCAGAGCAGTTCTTC. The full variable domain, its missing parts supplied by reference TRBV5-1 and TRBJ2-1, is KAGVTQTPRYLIKTRGQQVTLSCSPISGHRSVSWYQQTPGQGLQFLFEYFSETQRNKGNFPGRFSGRQFSNSRSEMNVSTLELGDSALYLCASSLVLAGPAEQFFGPGTRLTVL.

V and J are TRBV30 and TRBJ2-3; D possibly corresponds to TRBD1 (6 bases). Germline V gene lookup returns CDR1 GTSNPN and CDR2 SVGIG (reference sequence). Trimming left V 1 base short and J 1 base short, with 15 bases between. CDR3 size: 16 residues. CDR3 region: CAWSGHAGAGTDTQYF. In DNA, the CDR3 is TGTGCCTGGAGTGGCCACGCAGGGGCGGGCACAGATACGCAGTATTTT. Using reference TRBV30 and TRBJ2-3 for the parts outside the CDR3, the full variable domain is SQTIHQWPATLVQPVGSPLSLECTVEGTSNPNLYWYRQAAGRGLQLLFYSVGIGQISSEVPQNLSASRPQDRQFILSSKKLLLSDSGFYLCAWSGHAGAGTDTQYFGPGTRLTVL.

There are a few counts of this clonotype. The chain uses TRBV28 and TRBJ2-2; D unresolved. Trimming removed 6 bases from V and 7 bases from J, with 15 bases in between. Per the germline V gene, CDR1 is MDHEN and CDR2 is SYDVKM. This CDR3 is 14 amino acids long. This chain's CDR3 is CASSQGAVFGELFF. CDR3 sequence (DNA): TGTGCCAGCAGCCAAGGAGCCGTATTCGGGGAGCTGTTTTTT.